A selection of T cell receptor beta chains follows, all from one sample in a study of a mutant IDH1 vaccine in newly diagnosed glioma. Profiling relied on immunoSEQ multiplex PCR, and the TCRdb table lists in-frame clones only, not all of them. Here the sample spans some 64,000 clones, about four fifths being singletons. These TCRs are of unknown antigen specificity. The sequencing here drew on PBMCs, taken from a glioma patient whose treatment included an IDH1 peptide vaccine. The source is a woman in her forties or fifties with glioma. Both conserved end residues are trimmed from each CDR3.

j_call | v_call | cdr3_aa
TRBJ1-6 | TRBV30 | AWSVQGFYNSPLH
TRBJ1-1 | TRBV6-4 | ASSDVWSGPAF
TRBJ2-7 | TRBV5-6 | ASSSGRGGGYEQY
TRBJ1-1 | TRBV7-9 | ASPSATEAF
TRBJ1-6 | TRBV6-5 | ASSLGRGLNSPLH
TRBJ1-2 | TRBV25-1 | ASSEWGPNYGYT
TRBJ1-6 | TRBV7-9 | ASSLGGGNSPLH
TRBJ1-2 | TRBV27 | ASSSASTNYGYT
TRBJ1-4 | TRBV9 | ASSGVGGSNEKLF
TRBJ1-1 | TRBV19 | ASWPGPNIGLPGNTEAF
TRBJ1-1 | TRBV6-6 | ATGGTGNTEAF
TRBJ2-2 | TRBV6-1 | ASSVEGAGTGELF
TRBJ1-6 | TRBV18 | ASSPAQGAGSPLH
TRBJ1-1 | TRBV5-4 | ASSSRRMTEAF
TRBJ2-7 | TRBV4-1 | ASSEGGEQY
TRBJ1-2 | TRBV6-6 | ASTIQGNYGYT
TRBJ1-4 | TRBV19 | ASRVKPGQGALQLF
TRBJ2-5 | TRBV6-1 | ASSELAGVLETQY
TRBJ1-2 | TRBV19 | ASSRGQTNYGYT
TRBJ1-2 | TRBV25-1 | ASSASRVGGYT
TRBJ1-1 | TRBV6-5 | ASNSGANTEAF
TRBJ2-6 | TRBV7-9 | ASSPRDRASGANVLT